Listed below are T cell receptor beta chains from one sample, sequenced in a study of regulatory T cells in long-lasting Graves disease. MiXCR, applied by TCRdb to the multiplex PCR reads, yields one record per CDR3 protein. The table lists some 220,000 distinct CDR3 sequences, 15% to 20% of them singletons. This sample was also put to use in a study of T cells in Graves' hyperthyroidism and ophthalmopathy.

Sequencing used peripheral blood mononuclear cells (PBMCs), obtained at new diagnosis, from a patient treated with antithyroid drugs. The source is a woman aged 25 to 39 with Graves disease. CDR3s include the opening cysteine and the closing phenylalanine or tryptophan. D genes are given only for firm matches. Where a row states a size, it is once, few, many or the class of an expanded clone; other rows omit it.

len: 16
d_gene: -
abundance: many
j_gene: TRBJ1-2
v_gene: TRBV9
CDR3aa: CASSLPGGITNYGYTF
CDR3nt: TGTGCCAGCAGCCTTCCCGGCGGCATTACTAACTATGGCTACACCTTC

len: 14
d_gene: TRBD1
abundance: many
j_gene: TRBJ1-2
v_gene: TRBV12-3/TRBV12-4
CDR3aa: CASSLAGGAYGYTF
CDR3nt: TGTGCCAGCAGTTTGGCAGGGGGCGCATATGGCTACACCTTC

len: 13
d_gene: -
abundance: -
j_gene: TRBJ1-1
v_gene: TRBV11-2
CDR3aa: CANSQGLNTEAFF
CDR3nt: TGTGCCAACTCCCAAGGGTTGAACACTGAAGCTTTCTTT

len: 14
d_gene: -
abundance: many
j_gene: TRBJ2-3
v_gene: TRBV11-2
CDR3aa: CASRLTPSTDTQYF
CDR3nt: TGTGCCAGCAGGCTCACCCCTAGCACAGATACGCAGTATTTT

len: 15
d_gene: TRBD1
abundance: -
j_gene: TRBJ2-7
v_gene: TRBV18
CDR3aa: CASSTIPGQRNEQYF
CDR3nt: TGTGCCAGCTCAACAATTCCGGGACAGCGGAACGAGCAGTACTTC

len: 12
d_gene: -
abundance: many
j_gene: TRBJ2-7
v_gene: TRBV7-9
CDR3aa: CAGGDGEYEQYF
CDR3nt: TGTGCGGGCGGGGACGGGGAGTACGAGCAGTACTTC

len: 14
d_gene: -
abundance: -
j_gene: TRBJ2-7
v_gene: TRBV5-1
CDR3aa: CASSPGRLTYEHYF
CDR3nt: TGCGCCAGCAGCCCGGGACGGCTCACCTACGAGCACTACTTC

len: 13
d_gene: TRBD1
abundance: once
j_gene: TRBJ2-7
v_gene: TRBV18
CDR3aa: CAISQGTGIEQYF
CDR3nt: TGTGCCATCTCACAGGGGACAGGGATCGAGCAGTACTTC

len: 13
d_gene: TRBD1
abundance: many
j_gene: TRBJ1-2
v_gene: TRBV12-3/TRBV12-4
CDR3aa: CASSPGTGQGYTF
CDR3nt: TGTGCCAGCAGTCCCGGGACAGGGCAGGGCTACACCTTC

len: 14
d_gene: -
abundance: many
j_gene: TRBJ2-2
v_gene: TRBV12-3/TRBV12-4
CDR3aa: CASSLSGYTGELFF
CDR3nt: TGTGCCAGCAGTTTATCGGGGTACACCGGGGAGCTGTTTTTT

len: 15
d_gene: -
abundance: many
j_gene: TRBJ1-5
v_gene: TRBV18
CDR3aa: CASSPPGTADQPQHF
CDR3nt: TGTGCCAGCTCACCACCCGGAACGGCAGATCAGCCCCAGCATTTT

len: 16
d_gene: TRBD1
abundance: once
j_gene: TRBJ1-1
v_gene: TRBV2
CDR3aa: CASSQGDRKPRTEAFF
CDR3nt: TGTGCCAGCAGCCAGGGGGACAGAAAACCACGGACTGAAGCTTTCTTT

len: 16
d_gene: -
abundance: many
j_gene: TRBJ1-2
v_gene: TRBV20-1
CDR3aa: CSARDQSRRAWNGYTF
CDR3nt: TGCAGTGCTAGAGATCAATCCAGGAGAGCTTGGAATGGCTACACCTTC

len: 15
d_gene: TRBD1
abundance: few
j_gene: TRBJ2-2
v_gene: TRBV15
CDR3aa: CATNPRTGNTGELFF
CDR3nt: TGTGCCACCAACCCTAGGACAGGCAACACCGGGGAGCTGTTTTTT

len: 16
d_gene: -
abundance: many
j_gene: TRBJ2-3
v_gene: TRBV11-2
CDR3aa: CASSLSVAGRGDTQYF
CDR3nt: TGTGCCAGCAGCCTAAGCGTTGCGGGGAGAGGAGATACGCAGTATTTT

len: 14
d_gene: TRBD2
abundance: few
j_gene: TRBJ2-7
v_gene: TRBV7-9
CDR3aa: CASSGDYAPYEQYF
CDR3nt: TGTGCCAGCAGCGGGGACTACGCGCCCTACGAGCAGTACTTC

len: 16
d_gene: TRBD2
abundance: many
j_gene: TRBJ2-1
v_gene: TRBV12-3/TRBV12-4
CDR3aa: CASTQSGAAGGNQQFF
CDR3nt: TGTGCCAGCACCCAATCGGGGGCAGCGGGAGGTAATCAGCAGTTCTTC

len: 15
d_gene: TRBD1
abundance: many
j_gene: TRBJ1-6
v_gene: TRBV6-1
CDR3aa: CASSPVRGVGSPLHF
CDR3nt: TGTGCCAGCAGCCCCGTCAGGGGGGTTGGTTCACCCCTCCACTTT

len: 17
d_gene: TRBD2
abundance: many
j_gene: TRBJ2-4
v_gene: TRBV12-3/TRBV12-4
CDR3aa: CASRTSGGAGLKNIQYF
CDR3nt: TGTGCCAGCAGGACTAGCGGGGGGGCTGGTCTCAAAAACATTCAGTACTTC

len: 16
d_gene: -
abundance: -
j_gene: TRBJ2-2
v_gene: TRBV6-1
CDR3aa: CASRSGQWGGTGELFF
CDR3nt: TGTGCCAGCAGATCGGGGCAGTGGGGCGGAACCGGGGAGCTGTTTTTT

len: 16
d_gene: -
abundance: many
j_gene: TRBJ2-5
v_gene: TRBV11-1
CDR3aa: CASSPTRGLLRETQYF
CDR3nt: TGTGCCAGCAGCCCTACGAGGGGACTCCTCAGGGAGACCCAGTACTTC

len: 15
d_gene: TRBD2
abundance: few
j_gene: TRBJ2-3
v_gene: TRBV2
CDR3aa: CASRRLAESTDTQYF
CDR3nt: TGTGCCAGCAGAAGACTAGCGGAAAGCACAGATACGCAGTATTTT

len: 16
d_gene: TRBD1
abundance: many
j_gene: TRBJ1-1
v_gene: TRBV6-5
CDR3aa: CASSYESGGMNTEAFF
CDR3nt: TGTGCCAGCAGTTACGAATCAGGGGGCATGAACACTGAAGCTTTCTTT

len: 14
d_gene: TRBD2
abundance: many
j_gene: TRBJ2-3
v_gene: TRBV2
CDR3aa: CASSEGLAGDTQYF
CDR3nt: TGTGCCAGCAGTGAGGGACTAGCGGGAGATACGCAGTATTTT

len: 14
d_gene: -
abundance: few
j_gene: TRBJ2-5
v_gene: TRBV5-6
CDR3aa: CASSLETGAGTQYF
CDR3nt: TGTGCCAGCAGCTTGGAGACTGGGGCGGGGACCCAGTACTTC

len: 12
d_gene: -
abundance: many
j_gene: TRBJ2-5
v_gene: TRBV29-1
CDR3aa: CSAGGPRETQYF
CDR3nt: TGCAGCGCCGGAGGGCCCCGGGAGACCCAGTACTTC

len: 15
d_gene: TRBD1
abundance: many
j_gene: TRBJ2-1
v_gene: TRBV27
CDR3aa: CANSPRDRVTYEQFF
CDR3nt: TGTGCCAACAGTCCCCGGGACAGGGTTACCTATGAGCAGTTCTTC

len: 14
d_gene: TRBD2
abundance: -
j_gene: TRBJ2-7
v_gene: TRBV6-2/TRBV6-3
CDR3aa: CASANRGGPYEQYF
CDR3nt: TGTGCCAGCGCCAACCGGGGGGGACCCTACGAGCAGTACTTC

len: 14
d_gene: -
abundance: many
j_gene: TRBJ1-5
v_gene: TRBV7-9
CDR3aa: CASSPRDRNQPQHF
CDR3nt: TGTGCCAGCAGCCCGAGGGACCGCAATCAGCCCCAGCATTTT

len: 14
d_gene: TRBD1
abundance: many
j_gene: TRBJ2-5
v_gene: TRBV20-1
CDR3aa: CSAIKSGGLETQYF
CDR3nt: TGCAGTGCTATAAAATCAGGGGGCCTGGAGACCCAGTACTTC

len: 15
d_gene: -
abundance: many
j_gene: TRBJ1-6
v_gene: TRBV28
CDR3aa: CASSSRISLNSPLHF
CDR3nt: TGTGCCAGCAGTTCTCGAATATCGTTAAATTCACCCCTCCACTTT

len: 16
d_gene: TRBD1
abundance: many
j_gene: TRBJ2-5
v_gene: TRBV9
CDR3aa: CASSVDGTGVRETQYF
CDR3nt: TGTGCCAGCAGCGTAGACGGGACAGGGGTCAGGGAGACCCAGTACTTC

len: 14
d_gene: TRBD1
abundance: many
j_gene: TRBJ2-7
v_gene: TRBV10-3
CDR3aa: CAISGGQGAREQYF
CDR3nt: TGTGCCATCAGTGGGGGACAGGGGGCTCGGGAGCAGTACTTC

len: 12
d_gene: -
abundance: many
j_gene: TRBJ1-1
v_gene: TRBV11-3
CDR3aa: CASSFNRELAFF
CDR3nt: TGTGCCAGCAGCTTTAACAGGGAATTGGCTTTCTTT

len: 18
d_gene: -
abundance: many
j_gene: TRBJ2-2
v_gene: TRBV9
CDR3aa: CASSVRRSTGVNTGELFF
CDR3nt: TGTGCCAGCAGCGTACGCCGTTCCACCGGGGTCAACACCGGGGAGCTGTTTTTT

len: 14
d_gene: -
abundance: few
j_gene: TRBJ1-5
v_gene: TRBV7-8
CDR3aa: CASSLQGVRQPQHF
CDR3nt: TGTGCCAGCAGCTTACAGGGCGTGAGGCAGCCCCAGCATTTT

len: 13
d_gene: -
abundance: many
j_gene: TRBJ2-2
v_gene: TRBV18
CDR3aa: CASQTRGTGELFF
CDR3nt: TGTGCCAGCCAGACCCGCGGCACCGGGGAGCTGTTTTTT

len: 13
d_gene: TRBD1
abundance: -
j_gene: TRBJ1-1
v_gene: TRBV18
CDR3aa: CASPPGGNTEAFF
CDR3nt: TGTGCCAGCCCACCAGGGGGAAACACTGAAGCTTTCTTT

len: 15
d_gene: -
abundance: many
j_gene: TRBJ1-3
v_gene: TRBV28
CDR3aa: CASSLFTSSGNTIYF
CDR3nt: TGTGCCAGCAGTTTATTCACAAGCTCTGGAAACACCATATATTTT

len: 16
d_gene: TRBD2
abundance: many
j_gene: TRBJ2-7
v_gene: TRBV28
CDR3aa: CASSSLFGGGPYEQYF
CDR3nt: TGTGCCAGCAGTTCCCTGTTTGGGGGAGGGCCCTACGAGCAGTACTTC

len: 16
d_gene: TRBD1
abundance: many
j_gene: TRBJ2-1
v_gene: TRBV10-1
CDR3aa: CASSESGRGPYNEQFF
CDR3nt: TGCGCCAGCAGTGAGTCGGGCAGGGGGCCCTACAATGAGCAGTTCTTC